The next 5 T cell receptor beta chains were all read from a single sample in a study of T-cell memory formation after mild COVID-19. One entry per CDR3 protein, called by TCRdb with MiXCR from the 5' RACE reads. The sample holds some 88,000 distinct CDR3 sequences, nearly 25% seen once. The source material was PBMCs or a T cell subset sorted from them (not recorded which). Receptors were obtained from a man aged 18-30 years who had mild COVID-19 (a few samples of this study predate the infection). Cell type and time point are not known.

The rearrangement links TRBV27 to TRBJ2-1, with TRBD2 matching 12 bases. V lost 1 base and J lost 10; bases outside the gene matches: 11. The length of the CDR3 is 17 residues. The germline gives CDR1 MNHEY, CDR2 SMNVEV (reference sequence). Written as DNA, the CDR3 is TGTGCCAGCAGTTTATTAGGGGCTAGCGGGGGGGCAGGGGAGCAGTTCTTC. Residues: CASSLLGASGGAGEQFF.

The sample holds many counts of this clonotype. The chain recombines TRBV27 with TRBJ2-2, with D possibly matching TRBD1 (6 bases). The CDR3 runs 13 residues. The V gene lost 6 bases and the J gene lost 4 bases, with 9 bases spanning the gap. Germline V gene sequence: CDR1 MNHEY, CDR2 SMNVEV (reference sequence). The CDR3 DNA reads TGTGCCAGCAGCTTAGGGGGCACCGGGGAGCTGTTTTTT. Protein sequence: CASSLGGTGELFF.

This clonotype was seen a few times. The chain employs TRBV6-2 or TRBV6-3 and TRBJ2-1; unclear D gene. Trimming took 2 bases from V and 4 from J, leaving 9 bases between them. The germline V gene has CDR1 MNHEY and CDR2 SVGEGT. CDR3 size: 14 residues. The CDR3 region has the DNA TGTGCCAGCAGTTACGCCGCCGATTACAATGAGCAGTTCTTC. Its translation is CASSYAADYNEQFF.

V is TRBV4-1 and J is TRBJ2-1; no definite D call. V lost 4 bases to trimming and J lost 2 bases, with 9 bases between them. CDR1 is MGHRA, CDR2 YSYEKL, per germline. This CDR3 contains 14 residues. Written as DNA, the CDR3 is TGCGCCAGCAGCCTAGCAAGGACCTACAATGAGCAGTTCTTC. It translates to CASSLARTYNEQFF.

The chain recombines TRBV12-5 with TRBJ2-1, with 9 nucleotides matching TRBD1. Germline CDR1 is LGHNT and CDR2 is FRNRAP. The length of the CDR3 is 16 residues. V trimming: 7 bases; J trimming: 6 bases; junction bases outside the gene matches: 13. Here the CDR3 DNA reads TGTGCTAGTGCCTACTCCGGGACAGGGTCCGTCAATGAGCAGTTCTTC. Translation: CASAYSGTGSVNEQFF.